This section outlines one T cell receptor beta chain sequence together with its context. Its antigen is not known. These data are taken from a study of cytomegalovirus exposure and HLA in healthy donors. Findings and limits, study-wide: Later work showed greater clonal expansion in HLA-associated TCR beta chains than in equally common others.

PCR amplification relied on 60 Vbeta primers (plus 13 Jbeta primers). The repertoire was sequenced with immunoSEQ multiplex PCR; TCRdb's copy has only in-frame clones and lacks some. The data show about 200,000 clones, around 86% seen once. At collection, donors were nominally healthy, but unrecorded immune exposures were probable. Specimen: PBMCs. The sequence was collected from a woman between 50 and 59 years old in good health and CMV-seropositive.

CDR3 loop: CASSLVGKGQEAFF. CDR3 sequence (DNA): TGTGCCAGCAGCTTAGTTGGGAAGGGACAGGAAGCTTTCTTT. The V call is TRBV7-9, the J call TRBJ1-1, with 7 positions matching TRBD1. CDR1 and CDR2 (germline): SEHNR, FQNEAQ (reference sequence). The J segment lost 8 bases and the V segment lost 1 base, leaving 7 bases of the junction unmatched. The CDR3 has 14 amino acids. Drawing the rest from reference TRBV7-9 and TRBJ1-1, the complete variable domain is DTGVSQNPRHKITKRGQNVTFRCDPISEHNRLYWYRQTLGQGPEFLTYFQNEAQLEKSRLLSDRFSAERPKGSFSTLEIQRTEQGDSAMYLCASSLVGKGQEAFFGQGTRLTVV.